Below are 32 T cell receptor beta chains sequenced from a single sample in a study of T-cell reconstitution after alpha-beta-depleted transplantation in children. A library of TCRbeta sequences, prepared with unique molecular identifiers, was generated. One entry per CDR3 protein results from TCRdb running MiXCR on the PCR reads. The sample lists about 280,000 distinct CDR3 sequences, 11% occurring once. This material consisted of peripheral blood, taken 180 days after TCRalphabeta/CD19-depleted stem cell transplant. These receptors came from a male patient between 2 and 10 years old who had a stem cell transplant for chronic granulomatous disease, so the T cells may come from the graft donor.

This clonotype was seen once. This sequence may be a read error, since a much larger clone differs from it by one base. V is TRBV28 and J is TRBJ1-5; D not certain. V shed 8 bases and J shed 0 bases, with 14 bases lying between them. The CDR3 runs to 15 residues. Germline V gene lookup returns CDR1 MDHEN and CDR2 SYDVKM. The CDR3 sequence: CASGYGDNSNQPQHF. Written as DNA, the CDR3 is TGTGCCAGCGGTTACGGGGATAATAGCAATCAGCCCCAGCATTTT.

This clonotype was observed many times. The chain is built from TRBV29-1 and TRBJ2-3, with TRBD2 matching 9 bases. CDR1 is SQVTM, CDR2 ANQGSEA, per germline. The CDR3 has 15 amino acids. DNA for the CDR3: TGCAGAGTTCAGGTAGCGGGAGAAAACACAGATACGCAGTATTTT. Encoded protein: CRVQVAGENTDTQYF.

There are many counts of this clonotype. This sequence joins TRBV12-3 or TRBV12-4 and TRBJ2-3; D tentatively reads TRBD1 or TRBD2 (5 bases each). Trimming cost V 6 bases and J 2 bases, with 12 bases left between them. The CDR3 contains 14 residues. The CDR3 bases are TGTGCCAGCAGGGAGCCGGGACCCACAGATACGCAGTATTTT. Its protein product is CASREPGPTDTQYF.

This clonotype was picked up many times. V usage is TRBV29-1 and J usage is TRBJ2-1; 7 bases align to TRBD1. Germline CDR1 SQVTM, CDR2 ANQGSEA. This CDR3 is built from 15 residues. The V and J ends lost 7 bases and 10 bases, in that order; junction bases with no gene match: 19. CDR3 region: CSARTGATANEEQFF. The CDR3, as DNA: TGCAGCGCCCGGACAGGCGCCACTGCAAACGAAGAGCAGTTCTTC.

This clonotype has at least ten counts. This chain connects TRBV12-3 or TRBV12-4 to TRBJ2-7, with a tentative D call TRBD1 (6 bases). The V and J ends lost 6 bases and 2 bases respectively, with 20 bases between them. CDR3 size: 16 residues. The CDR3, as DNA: TGTGCCAGCAGCCAGGGTCGGGACACGGAAACCTACGAGCAGTACTTC. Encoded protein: CASSQGRDTETYEQYF.

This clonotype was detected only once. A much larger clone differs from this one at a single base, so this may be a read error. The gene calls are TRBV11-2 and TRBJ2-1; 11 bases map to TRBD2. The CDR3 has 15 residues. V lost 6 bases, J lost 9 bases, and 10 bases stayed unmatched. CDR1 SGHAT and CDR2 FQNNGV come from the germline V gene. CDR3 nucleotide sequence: TGTGCCAGCAGACGACTAGCGGGGTGGCTCGTTGAGCAGTTCTTC. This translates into CASRRLAGWLVEQFF.

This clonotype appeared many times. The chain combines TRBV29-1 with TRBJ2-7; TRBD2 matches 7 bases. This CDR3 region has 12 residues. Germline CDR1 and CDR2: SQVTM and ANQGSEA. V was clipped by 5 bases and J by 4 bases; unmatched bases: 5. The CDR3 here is CSVSGKKYEQYF. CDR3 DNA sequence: TGCAGCGTTAGCGGGAAGAAGTACGAGCAGTACTTC.

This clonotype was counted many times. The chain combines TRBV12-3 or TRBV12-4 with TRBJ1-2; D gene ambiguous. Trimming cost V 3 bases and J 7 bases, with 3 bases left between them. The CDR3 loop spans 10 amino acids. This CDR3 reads CASSFRGYTF. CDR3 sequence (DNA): TGTGCCAGCAGTTTCCGTGGCTACACCTTC.

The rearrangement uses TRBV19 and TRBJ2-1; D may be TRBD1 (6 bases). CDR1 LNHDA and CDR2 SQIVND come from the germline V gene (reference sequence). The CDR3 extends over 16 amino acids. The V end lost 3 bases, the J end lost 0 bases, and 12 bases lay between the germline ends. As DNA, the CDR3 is TGTGCCAGTAGTATTGGACAGAGCAGCTCCTACAATGAGCAGTTCTTC. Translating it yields CASSIGQSSSYNEQFF.

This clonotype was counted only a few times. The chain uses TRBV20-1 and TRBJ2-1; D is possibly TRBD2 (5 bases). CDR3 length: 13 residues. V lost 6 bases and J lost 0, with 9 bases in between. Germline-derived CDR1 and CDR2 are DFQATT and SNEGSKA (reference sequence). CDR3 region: CSAQRSSYNEQFF. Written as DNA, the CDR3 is TGCAGTGCGCAGCGGAGCTCCTACAATGAGCAGTTCTTC.

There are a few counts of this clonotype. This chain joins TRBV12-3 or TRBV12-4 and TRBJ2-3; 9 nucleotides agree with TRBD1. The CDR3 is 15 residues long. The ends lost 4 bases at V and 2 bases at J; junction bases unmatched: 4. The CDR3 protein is CASSSWTGATDTQYF. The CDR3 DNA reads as TGTGCCAGCAGTTCGTGGACAGGGGCCACAGATACGCAGTATTTT.

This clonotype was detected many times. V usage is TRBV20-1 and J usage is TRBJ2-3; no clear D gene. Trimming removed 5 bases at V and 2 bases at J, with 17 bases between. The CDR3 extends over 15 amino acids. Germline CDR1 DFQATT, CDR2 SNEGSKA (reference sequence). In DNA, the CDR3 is TGCAGTGCTTGGTGGGCGGCTGGGCCCACAGATACGCAGTATTTT. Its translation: CSAWWAAGPTDTQYF.

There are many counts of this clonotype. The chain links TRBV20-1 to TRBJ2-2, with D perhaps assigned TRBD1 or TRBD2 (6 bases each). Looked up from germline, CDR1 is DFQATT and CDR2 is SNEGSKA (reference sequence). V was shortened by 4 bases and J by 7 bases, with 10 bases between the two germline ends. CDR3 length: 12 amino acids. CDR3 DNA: TGCAGTGCTACGGGGGCCGGCGGGGAGCTGTTTTTT. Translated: CSATGAGGELFF.

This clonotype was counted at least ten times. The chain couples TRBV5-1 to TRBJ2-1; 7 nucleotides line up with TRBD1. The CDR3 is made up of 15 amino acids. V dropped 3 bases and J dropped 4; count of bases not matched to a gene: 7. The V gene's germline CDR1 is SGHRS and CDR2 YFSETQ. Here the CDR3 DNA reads TGCGCCAGCAGCTGGGGACAGTTCCGGTACAATGAGCAGTTCTTC. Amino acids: CASSWGQFRYNEQFF.

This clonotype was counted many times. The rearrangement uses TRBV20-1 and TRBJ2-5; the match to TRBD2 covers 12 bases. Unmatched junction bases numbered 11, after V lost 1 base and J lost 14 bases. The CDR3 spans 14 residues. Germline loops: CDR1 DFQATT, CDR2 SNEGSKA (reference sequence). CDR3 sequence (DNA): TGCAGTGCTAGAGTGGACGGACTAGCGGGGCCGCGATACTTC. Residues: CSARVDGLAGPRYF.

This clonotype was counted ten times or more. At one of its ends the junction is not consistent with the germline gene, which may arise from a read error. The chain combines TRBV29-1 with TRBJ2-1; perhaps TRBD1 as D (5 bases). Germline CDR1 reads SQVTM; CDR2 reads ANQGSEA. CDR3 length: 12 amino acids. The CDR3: CSVEEVAGIKVF. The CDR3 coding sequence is TGCAGCGTTGAAGAAGTCGCAGGGATTAAGGTCTTC.

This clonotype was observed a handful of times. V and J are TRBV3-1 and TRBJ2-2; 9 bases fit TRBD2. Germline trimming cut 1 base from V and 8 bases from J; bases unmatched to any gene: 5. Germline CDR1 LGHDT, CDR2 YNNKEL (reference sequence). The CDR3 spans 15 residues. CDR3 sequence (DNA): TGTGCCAGCAGCCAAGCTACCCTAGCGGGAGGGGAGCTGTTTTTT. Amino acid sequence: CASSQATLAGGELFF.

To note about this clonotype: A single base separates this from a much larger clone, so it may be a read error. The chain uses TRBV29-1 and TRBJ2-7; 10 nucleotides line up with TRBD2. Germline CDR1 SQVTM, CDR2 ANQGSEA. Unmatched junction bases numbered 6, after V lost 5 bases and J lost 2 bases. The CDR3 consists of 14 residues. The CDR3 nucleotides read TGCAGCGTTCCGGCACTAGCGGGGCCCTACGAGCAGTACTTC. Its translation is CSVPALAGPYEQYF.

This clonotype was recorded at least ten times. CDR3 loop: CASSQLGGNYGYTF. Here the CDR3 DNA reads TGTGCCAGCAGTCAACTAGGCGGTAACTATGGCTACACCTTC. The chain joins TRBV6-2 or TRBV6-3 to TRBJ1-2; D not resolved. V was cut by 5 bases and J by 1 base, with 11 bases left in between. The CDR3 is 14 residues long. Germline-derived CDR1 and CDR2 are MNHEY and SVGEGT.

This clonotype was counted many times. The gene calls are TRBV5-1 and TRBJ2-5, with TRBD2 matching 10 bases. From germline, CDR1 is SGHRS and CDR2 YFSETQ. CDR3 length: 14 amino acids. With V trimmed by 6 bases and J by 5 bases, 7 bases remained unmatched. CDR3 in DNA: TGCGCCAGCAACCAAGGGACTAGCGAGGAGACCCAGTACTTC. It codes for CASNQGTSEETQYF.

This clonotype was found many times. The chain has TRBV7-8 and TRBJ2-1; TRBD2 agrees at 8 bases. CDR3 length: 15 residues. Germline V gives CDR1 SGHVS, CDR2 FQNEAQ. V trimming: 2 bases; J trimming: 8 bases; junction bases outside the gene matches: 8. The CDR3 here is CASSLRGLGTDEQFF. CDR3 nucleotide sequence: TGTGCCAGCAGCTTACGGGGACTAGGGACCGATGAGCAGTTCTTC.

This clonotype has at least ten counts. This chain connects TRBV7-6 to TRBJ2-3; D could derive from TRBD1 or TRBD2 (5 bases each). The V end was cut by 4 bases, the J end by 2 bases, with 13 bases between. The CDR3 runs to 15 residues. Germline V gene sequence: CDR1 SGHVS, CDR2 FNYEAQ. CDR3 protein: CASSSRDLLTDTQYF. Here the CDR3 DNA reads TGTGCCAGCAGCTCCAGGGACCTTCTCACAGATACGCAGTATTTT.

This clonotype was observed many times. CDR3 DNA sequence: TGTGCCAGCACCTCTGCTGGGCTTAACACCGGGGAGCTGTTTTTT. Translated: CASTSAGLNTGELFF. V usage is TRBV12-3 or TRBV12-4 and J usage is TRBJ2-2, with unresolved D. The CDR3 runs to 15 residues. The V gene lost 7 bases and the J gene lost 2 bases, with 14 bases spanning the gap.

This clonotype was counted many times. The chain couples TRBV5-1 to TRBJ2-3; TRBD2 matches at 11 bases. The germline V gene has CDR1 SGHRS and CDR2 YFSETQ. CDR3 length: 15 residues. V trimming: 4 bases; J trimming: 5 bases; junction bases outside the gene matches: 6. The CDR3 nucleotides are TGCGCCAGCAGCATGGGACTAGCGGAGGGAGATACGCAGTATTTT. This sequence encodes CASSMGLAEGDTQYF.

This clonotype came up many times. The CDR3 sequence: CASSFQGLRGETQYF. CDR3 DNA sequence: TGTGCCAGCAGCTTTCAGGGACTTAGGGGAGAGACCCAGTACTTC. This chain joins TRBV11-2 and TRBJ2-5; weak D call: TRBD2 (6 bases). The V end was cut by 3 bases, the J end by 4 bases, with 15 bases between. The CDR3 contains 15 residues. The germline V gene has CDR1 SGHAT and CDR2 FQNNGV.

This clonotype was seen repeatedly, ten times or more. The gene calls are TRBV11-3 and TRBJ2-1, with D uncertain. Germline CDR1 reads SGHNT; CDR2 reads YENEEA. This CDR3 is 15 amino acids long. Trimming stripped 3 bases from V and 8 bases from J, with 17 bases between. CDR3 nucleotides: TGTGCCAGCAGCTTTGGCCGGGTTAGGAACGATGAGCAGTTCTTC. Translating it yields CASSFGRVRNDEQFF.

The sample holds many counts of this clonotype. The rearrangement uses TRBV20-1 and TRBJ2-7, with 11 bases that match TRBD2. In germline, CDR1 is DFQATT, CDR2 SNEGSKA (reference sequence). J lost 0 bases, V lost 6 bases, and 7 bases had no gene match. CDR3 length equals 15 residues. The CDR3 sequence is CSAASSGRSSYEQYF. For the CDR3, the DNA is TGCAGTGCAGCCTCTAGCGGGAGGAGCTCCTACGAGCAGTACTTC.

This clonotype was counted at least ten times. As DNA, the CDR3 is TGTGCCAGCAGCCTCGGGACCCCACTCGGAGAGCAGTACTTC. Its translation is CASSLGTPLGEQYF. The V call is TRBV12-3 or TRBV12-4, the J call TRBJ2-7; D may be TRBD1 or TRBD2 (5 bases each). CDR3 length equals 14 residues. Trimming took 6 bases from V and 7 from J, leaving 19 bases between them.

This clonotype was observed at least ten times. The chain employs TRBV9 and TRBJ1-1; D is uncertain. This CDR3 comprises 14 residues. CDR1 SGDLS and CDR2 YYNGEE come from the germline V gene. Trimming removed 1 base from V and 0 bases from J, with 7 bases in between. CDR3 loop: CASSVNSLNTEAFF. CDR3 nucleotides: TGTGCCAGCAGCGTAAATAGTTTGAACACTGAAGCTTTCTTT.

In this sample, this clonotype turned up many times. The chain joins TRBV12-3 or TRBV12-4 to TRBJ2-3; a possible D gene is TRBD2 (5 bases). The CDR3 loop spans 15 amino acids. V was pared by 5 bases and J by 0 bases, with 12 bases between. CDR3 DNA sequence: TGTGCCAGCAGTAAAGAAGCGGATAGCACAGATACGCAGTATTTT. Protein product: CASSKEADSTDTQYF.

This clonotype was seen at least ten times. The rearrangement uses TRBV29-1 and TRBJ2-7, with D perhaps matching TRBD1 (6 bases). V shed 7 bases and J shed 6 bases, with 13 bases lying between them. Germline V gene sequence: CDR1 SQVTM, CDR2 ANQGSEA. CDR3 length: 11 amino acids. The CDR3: CSGITGSEQYF. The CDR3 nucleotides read TGCAGCGGAATTACAGGGTCCGAGCAGTACTTC.

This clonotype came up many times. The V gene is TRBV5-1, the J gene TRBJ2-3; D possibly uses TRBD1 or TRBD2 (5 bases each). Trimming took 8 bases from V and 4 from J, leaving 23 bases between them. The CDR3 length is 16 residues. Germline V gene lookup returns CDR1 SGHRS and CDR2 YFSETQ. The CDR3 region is CASTTDRDPRADTQYF. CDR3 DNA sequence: TGCGCCAGTACAACCGATAGGGACCCCCGCGCAGATACGCAGTATTTT.